The 10 T cell receptor beta chains below all came from one sample that was sequenced in a study of OX40 agonist ivuxolimab in advanced cancers. Using immunoSEQ multiplex PCR, the repertoire was profiled, and TCRdb retains in-frame clones only, with some absent. The table records fewer than 15,000 clones, 80% of them present only once. The sequencing here drew on CD4+ or CD8+ T cells sorted from blood, taken in a trial of the OX40 agonist ivuxolimab. The receptors derive from an adult with an advanced solid tumor such as melanoma, head and neck, liver or kidney cancer.

The chain is built from TRBV4-1 and TRBJ2-1; no firm D call. Trimming took 0 bases from V and 9 from J, leaving 6 bases between them. CDR1 and CDR2 from the germline V gene are MGHRA and YSYEKL. The CDR3 covers 12 residues. The CDR3 protein is CASSQDSPEQFF. In DNA form, the CDR3 reads TGCGCCAGCAGCCAAGATAGCCCTGAGCAGTTCTTC.

The gene calls are TRBV14 and TRBJ2-3; TRBD1 aligns across 9 bases. Per germline, CDR1 SGHDN and CDR2 FVKESK. The V and J ends lost 1 base and 6 bases, in that order; junction bases with no gene match: 8. The CDR3 covers 16 residues. The CDR3 DNA is TGTGCCAGCAGCCAAGCCGGGACAGGGTTTCGGGATACGCAGTATTTT. As protein: CASSQAGTGFRDTQYF.

The chain couples TRBV7-6 to TRBJ1-4, with D perhaps TRBD1 (5 bases). V gave up 4 bases and J gave up 6 bases, with 12 bases separating them. The CDR3 covers 14 residues. CDR1 SGHVS and CDR2 FNYEAQ come from the germline V gene. CDR3 loop: CASSSSTGDEKLFF. The DNA for the CDR3 is TGTGCCAGCAGCTCGTCTACGGGGGATGAAAAACTGTTTTTT.

This clone has a single count. The chain carries TRBV15 and TRBJ1-2, with D unresolved. The V and J ends lost 0 bases and 7 bases respectively, with 3 bases between them. The CDR3 consists of 11 residues. Germline lookup yields CDR1 LNHNV and CDR2 YYDKDF (reference sequence). The CDR3 DNA is TGTGCCACCAGCAGAGACGGTGGCTACACCTTC. This gives the protein CATSRDGGYTF.

The chain recombines TRBV2 with TRBJ2-1; tentatively, D is TRBD1 (5 bases). The germline V gene has CDR1 SNHLY and CDR2 FYNNEI. V shed 9 bases and J shed 7 bases, with 22 bases lying between them. The CDR3 runs 15 residues. The DNA of the CDR3 is TGTGCCAGGGGATACAGGTCACCTAAAGGGAATGAGCAGTTCTTC. Translation: CARGYRSPKGNEQFF.

The rearrangement joins TRBV19 to TRBJ2-5; D possibly uses TRBD1 or TRBD2 (5 bases each). The J call could be wrong; TRBJ2-7 is a better fit for the DNA end. CDR1 is LNHDA, CDR2 SQIVND, per germline (reference sequence). The CDR3 has 15 amino acids. The CDR3 reads CASQARDDPRYEQYF. The CDR3 DNA reads as TGTGCCAGCCAAGCCCGGGACGACCCTAGGTACGAGCAGTACTTC.

This chain connects TRBV2 to TRBJ1-5; TRBD1 matches 8 bases. The CDR3 totals 14 residues. The trim removed 5 bases at V and 2 bases at J, leaving 2 bases unmatched. Germline V gene data show CDR1 as SNHLY and CDR2 as FYNNEI. CDR3 sequence (DNA): TGTGCCAGCAGTCCGGGACAGGGCAATCAGCCCCAGCATTTT. Translating gives CASSPGQGNQPQHF.

The chain couples TRBV14 to TRBJ1-5; a weak D match, TRBD1 (6 bases). Between the trimmed V and J ends, which lost 0 bases and 8 bases, there was a span of 14 bases. The CDR3 is made up of 15 amino acids. The germline CDR1 and CDR2 sequences are SGHDN and FVKESK. The CDR3 DNA reads as TGTGCCAGCAGCCAAGATCCAACAGGGCTTAAGCCCCAGCATTTT. It specifies CASSQDPTGLKPQHF.

This clone showed up just a few times. This sequence joins TRBV11-1 and TRBJ2-3; D call uncertain. Per the germline V gene, CDR1 is SGHAT and CDR2 is FQDESV (reference sequence). V was trimmed by 5 bases and J by 3 bases, leaving 6 bases between them. The CDR3 is 12 residues long. The CDR3 nucleotides read TGTGCCAGCAGCGGAGTAACAGATACGCAGTATTTT. It encodes CASSGVTDTQYF.

The chain uses TRBV5-6 and TRBJ2-5; possibly TRBD2 for D (5 bases). The CDR3 contains 15 residues. Trimming left V 0 bases short and J 2 bases short, with 11 bases between. CDR1 is SGHDT, CDR2 YYEEEE, per germline. CDR3 residues: CASSLGASGQETQYF. CDR3 coding DNA: TGTGCCAGCAGCTTGGGTGCCAGCGGTCAAGAGACCCAGTACTTC. Together with reference TRBV5-6 and TRBJ2-5, the CDR3 gives the full variable domain: DAGVTQSPTHLIKTRGQQVTLRCSPKSGHDTVSWYQQALGQGPQFIFQYYEEEERQRGNFPDRFSGHQFPNYSSELNVNALLLGDSALYLCASSLGASGQETQYFGPGTRLLVL.